The 17 T cell receptor beta chains below were found in one sample sequenced in a study of shared clonotypes between healthy human individuals. Here immunoSEQ multiplex PCR was the method, and the copy in TCRdb shows in-frame clones only, minus some. The table records around 370,000 clones, about 96% of them present only once. The sequencing sample was made of memory CD8+ T cells sorted from blood. The sample's subset: CD45RO+ cells pooled with CCR7-negative TemRA cells. All receptors come from a young man in good health.

Written as DNA, the CDR3 is TGTGCCAGCAGCTTCGGGACGCCAGTCTCTGGAAACACCATATATTTT. It specifies CASSFGTPVSGNTIYF. V and J are TRBV5-4 and TRBJ1-3, with D possibly matching TRBD1 (5 bases). This CDR3 has 16 amino acids. CDR1 is SGHNT, CDR2 YYREEE, per germline (reference sequence). Trimming removed 2 bases at V and 0 bases at J, with 12 bases between. The variable domain in full, with the rest retrieved from reference TRBV5-4 and TRBJ1-3, is ETGVTQSPTHLIKTRGQQVTLRCSSQSGHNTVSWYQQALGQGPQFIFQYYREEENGRGNFPPRFSGLQFPNYSSELNVNALELDDSALYLCASSFGTPVSGNTIYFGEGSWLTVV.

This clone was seen only once. The V and J genes are TRBV5-1 and TRBJ2-3; TRBD2 agrees at 8 bases. There are 16 residues in the CDR3. Per germline, CDR1 SGHRS and CDR2 YFSETQ. V lost 0 bases and J lost 2; bases outside the gene matches: 5. For the CDR3, the DNA is TGCGCCAGCAGCTTGGGCGCGGGAGGTCCCACAGATACGCAGTATTTT. As protein: CASSLGAGGPTDTQYF.

This rearrangement joins TRBV7-9 to TRBJ2-1; 8 bases align to TRBD1. V was clipped by 4 bases and J by 14 bases; unmatched bases: 7. CDR3 size: 12 residues. Germline assignment: CDR1 SEHNR and CDR2 FQNEAQ (reference sequence). CDR3 nucleotide sequence: TGTGCCAGCAGCTCGACGACAGGGGTTGAGTTCTTC. Translated, it gives CASSSTTGVEFF.

V gene TRBV5-1 combines with J gene TRBJ2-7, with D maybe TRBD2 (5 bases). The CDR3 length is 13 residues. Trimming left V 0 bases short and J 2 bases short, with 6 bases between. Germline CDR1 reads SGHRS; CDR2 reads YFSETQ. CDR3: CASSLERAYEQYF. The CDR3 region has the DNA TGCGCCAGCAGCTTGGAGAGGGCCTACGAGCAGTACTTC. The variable domain in full, with the rest retrieved from reference TRBV5-1 and TRBJ2-7, is KAGVTQTPRYLIKTRGQQVTLSCSPISGHRSVSWYQQTPGQGLQFLFEYFSETQRNKGNFPGRFSGRQFSNSRSEMNVSTLELGDSALYLCASSLERAYEQYFGPGTRLTVT.

J is TRBJ2-4 and V is TRBV9, with D perhaps TRBD2 (6 bases). V lost 3 bases and J lost 2, with 15 bases in between. CDR1 and CDR2 (germline): SGDLS, YYNGEE. CDR3 length equals 16 residues. CDR3 protein: CASSAGASVSKNIQYF. The CDR3 nucleotides are TGTGCCAGCAGCGCTGGGGCTAGCGTCTCCAAAAACATTCAGTACTTC.

The chain is built from TRBV7-2 and TRBJ2-1; D uncertain. The CDR3 spans 14 residues. Trimming cost V 8 bases and J 7 bases, with 18 bases left between them. In germline, CDR1 is SGHTA, CDR2 FQGNSA. CDR3 in amino acids: CASLLIPLRNEQFF. DNA for the CDR3: TGTGCCAGCCTCCTAATCCCCCTTCGGAATGAGCAGTTCTTC. The full variable domain, in which reference TRBV7-2 and TRBJ2-1 provide the parts outside the CDR3, is GAGVSQSPSNKVTEKGKDVELRCDPISGHTALYWYRQSLGQGLEFLIYFQGNSAPDKSGLPSDRFSAERTGGSVSTLTIQRTQQEDSAVYLCASLLIPLRNEQFFGPGTRLTVL.

This chain connects TRBV10-3 to TRBJ2-3, with TRBD2 identical over 7 bases. V lost 4 bases and J lost 0; bases outside the gene matches: 4. The CDR3 consists of 15 residues. CDR1 and CDR2 (germline): ENHRY, SYGVKD. In nucleotides, the CDR3 is TGTGCCATCAGTGGTGAGCGGGACAGCACAGATACGCAGTATTTT. Its protein product is CAISGERDSTDTQYF.

DNA for the CDR3: TGTGCCAGCAGTGCCGTGGACGGTTCCTACGAGCAGTACTTC. This translates into CASSAVDGSYEQYF. The chain carries TRBV27 and TRBJ2-7, with D unclear. V dropped 5 bases and J dropped 1 base, with 12 bases sitting between them. Germline V gene lookup returns CDR1 MNHEY and CDR2 SMNVEV (reference sequence). The length of the CDR3 is 14 residues.

As regards this clone: The junction does not match germline at one end; this may be a read error. V usage is TRBV20-1 and J usage is TRBJ1-5; D not resolved. Germline V lookup: CDR1 DFQATT, CDR2 SNEGSKA (reference sequence). The CDR3 runs 11 residues. CDR3 nucleotide sequence: TGCAGTGCTAGAGAAAATCAGGCCCAGCATTTT. Protein product: CSARENQAQHF.

This chain links TRBV25-1 with TRBJ1-3; D ambiguous. The CDR3 extends over 13 amino acids. V lost 7 bases and J lost 0, with 7 bases in between. Germline lookup yields CDR1 MGHDK and CDR2 SYGVNS. The CDR3: CASNAVSGNTIYF. In DNA form, the CDR3 reads TGTGCCAGCAACGCAGTCTCTGGAAACACCATATATTTT.

The chain is built from TRBV19 and TRBJ2-1; weak D call: TRBD2 (5 bases). Germline-derived CDR1 and CDR2 are LNHDA and SQIVND (reference sequence). This CDR3 is built from 15 residues. Trimming removed 3 bases from V and 2 bases from J, with 11 bases in between. CDR3 in amino acids: CASSIEGLAYNEQFF. CDR3 DNA: TGTGCCAGTAGTATTGAGGGATTAGCCTACAATGAGCAGTTCTTC.

This clone was counted a single time. The chain combines TRBV13 with TRBJ2-7, with D perhaps TRBD2 (6 bases). The CDR3 consists of 17 residues. Trimming shortened V by 0 bases and J by 3 bases, and 18 bases separated the two germline ends. Germline lookup yields CDR1 PRHDT and CDR2 FYEKMQ (reference sequence). CDR3 loop: CASSLGPVGGSLYEQYF. Written as DNA, the CDR3 is TGTGCCAGCAGCTTAGGCCCTGTGGGAGGTTCTCTCTACGAGCAGTACTTC.

The rearrangement uses TRBV2 and TRBJ1-3, with D unclear. The CDR3 consists of 14 residues. Per the germline V gene, CDR1 is SNHLY and CDR2 is FYNNEI. The ends were cut back, 2 bases at V and 0 bases at J, with 5 bases in the middle. CDR3 protein: CASSENYSGNTIYF. In nucleotides, the CDR3 is TGTGCCAGCAGTGAAAATTACTCTGGAAACACCATATATTTT.

J is TRBJ2-3 and V is TRBV11-1, with D possibly being TRBD2 (5 bases). Between the trimmed V and J ends, which lost 2 bases and 2 bases, there was a span of 20 bases. CDR1 and CDR2 (germline): SGHAT, FQDESV (reference sequence). The CDR3 has 18 amino acids. CDR3 residues: CASSLHISAVTHTDTQYF. The CDR3, as DNA: TGTGCCAGCAGCTTACACATTAGCGCGGTAACGCACACAGATACGCAGTATTTT.

The J gene is TRBJ2-7, the V gene TRBV29-1; D call uncertain. V was clipped by 6 bases and J by 5 bases, with 14 bases between them. The CDR3 is 12 residues long. The germline gives CDR1 SQVTM, CDR2 ANQGSEA. CDR3 bases: TGCAGCGTGCGTGTCAGTAGGGACGAGCAGTACTTC. This encodes CSVRVSRDEQYF.

The gene calls are TRBV10-2 and TRBJ1-4, with TRBD1 as a possible D gene (6 bases). This CDR3 region has 14 residues. CDR1 is WSHSY and CDR2 is SAAADI in the germline V gene. V shed 7 bases and J shed 8 bases, with 17 bases lying between them. DNA for the CDR3: TGCGCCAGCACGAGAAACAGGGATGGGGAAAAACTGTTTTTT. This gives the protein CASTRNRDGEKLFF.

The gene calls are TRBV25-1 and TRBJ2-1; D remains unclear. This CDR3 is 15 amino acids long. From germline, CDR1 is MGHDK and CDR2 SYGVNS. The V end was cut by 0 bases, the J end by 9 bases, with 15 bases between. Here the CDR3 DNA reads TGTGCCAGCAGTGAATACGCCAGGATCGACGGTGAGCAGTTCTTC. Protein sequence: CASSEYARIDGEQFF. The full variable domain, its missing parts supplied by reference TRBV25-1 and TRBJ2-1, is EADIYQTPRYLVIGTGKKITLECSQTMGHDKMYWYQQDPGMELHLIHYSYGVNSTEKGDLSSESTVSRIRTEHFPLTLESARPSHTSQYLCASSEYARIDGEQFFGPGTRLTVL.